This T cell receptor (beta chain) derives from a study of shared clonotypes between healthy human individuals. From germline, CDR1 is ENHRY and CDR2 SYGVKD. Trimming removed 7 bases from V and 0 bases from J, with 10 bases in between. The CDR3 is 15 amino acids. Each sorted subset replicate got 200 ng genomic DNA, roughly 27,000 genomes. The table came from immunoSEQ multiplex PCR; TCRdb's copy has only in-frame clones and leaves some out. The repertoire includes over a million clones, approximately 76% of them detected once, and roughly 1.4% sits in the top ten. The J gene is TRBJ1-6, the V gene TRBV10-3; tentatively, D is TRBD1 (6 bases). The source of this sequence is a man aged 18 to 30 in good health. Sequenced material: memory CD4+ T cells sorted from blood. Noted subset: CD45RA-negative fraction. The CDR3 bases are TGTGCCATCAAACAGGGCAGCTCCTATAATTCACCCCTCCACTTT. Its protein product is CAIKQGSSYNSPLHF.